The 9 T cell receptor beta chains given below trace back to one sample, sequenced in a study of Ad26.COV2.S vaccination and SARS-CoV-2 variants. This table comes from immunoSEQ multiplex PCR, and its TCRdb copy is limited to in-frame clones, with some not included. The sample records 180,000 or so clones, around 88% being singletons. The specimen comprised peripheral blood, sampled after recovery from COVID-19. The origin of the receptors is a human donor who had recovered from COVID-19.

This clone was picked up a small number of times. This rearrangement joins TRBV25-1 to TRBJ2-2, with D perhaps TRBD2 (5 bases). The CDR3 spans 15 residues. With 1 base removed from V and 7 bases from J, the gap between germline ends came to 13 bases. CDR1 is MGHDK and CDR2 is SYGVNS in the germline V gene. The CDR3 DNA reads TGTGCCAGCAGTGAATCCAGCGGACCCTTCGGGGAGCTGTTTTTT. Its translation: CASSESSGPFGELFF.

This clone occurred many times. This chain uses TRBV7-9 with TRBJ1-2; D ambiguous. Trimming removed 1 base from V and 6 bases from J, with 9 bases in between. CDR3 length: 13 amino acids. CDR1 SEHNR and CDR2 FQNEAQ come from the germline V gene (reference sequence). The CDR3 here is CASSLEGRHGYTF. The CDR3 nucleotides read TGTGCCAGCAGCTTAGAGGGCAGGCATGGCTACACCTTC.

The sample holds a few counts of this clone. The chain employs TRBV6-4 and TRBJ1-1; no clear D. V lost 3 bases to trimming and J lost 1 base, with 6 bases between them. The CDR3 sequence is 13 residues long. Looked up from germline, CDR1 is MRHNA and CDR2 is SNTAGT. CDR3 sequence reads: CASSEARNTEAFF. The CDR3 nucleotides are TGTGCCAGCAGTGAGGCCAGGAACACTGAAGCTTTCTTT.

This sequence joins TRBV3-1 (or the pseudogene TRBV3-2) and TRBJ2-3; D may be TRBD1 or TRBD2 (5 bases each). Germline V gives CDR1 LGHDT, CDR2 YNNKEL (reference sequence). V shed 5 bases and J shed 4 bases, with 19 bases lying between them. This CDR3 region has 16 residues. In DNA, the CDR3 is TGTGCCAGCAGCTCAGCCCGGACCCAGGGACCAGATACGCAGTATTTT. As protein: CASSSARTQGPDTQYF.

The chain couples TRBV19 to TRBJ1-1; perhaps TRBD1 as D (5 bases). The CDR3 covers 14 residues. V was trimmed by 5 bases and J by 7 bases, leaving 17 bases between them. The germline gives CDR1 LNHDA, CDR2 SQIVND (reference sequence). CDR3 loop: CASSVHSRQGEAFF. For the CDR3, the DNA is TGTGCCAGTAGTGTTCACTCGAGGCAGGGTGAAGCTTTCTTT.

The chain recombines TRBV5-1 with TRBJ2-7, with no clear D. The V and J ends lost 0 bases and 6 bases respectively, with 16 bases between them. CDR1 is SGHRS and CDR2 is YFSETQ in the germline V gene. This CDR3 contains 15 residues. For the CDR3, the DNA is TGCGCCAGCAGCTTGGCCCCCCCGCCCCCCGGCGAGCAGTACTTC. Residues: CASSLAPPPPGEQYF.

The chain recombines TRBV4-1 with TRBJ1-5; 8 bases agree with TRBD1. This CDR3 has 15 amino acids. V trimming: 1 base; J trimming: 9 bases; junction bases outside the gene matches: 8. CDR1 is MGHRA, CDR2 YSYEKL, per germline. Here the CDR3 reads CASSQGRGTGRPQHF. DNA of the CDR3: TGCGCCAGCAGCCAAGGCCGGGGGACAGGCAGGCCCCAGCATTTT.

The chain combines TRBV9 with TRBJ2-5; D uncertain. The CDR3 consists of 15 residues. Germline V gene lookup returns CDR1 SGDLS and CDR2 YYNGEE. Trimming removed 0 bases at V and 7 bases at J, with 16 bases between. CDR3 protein: CASSVAGDPIATQYF. The CDR3 DNA follows: TGTGCCAGCAGCGTAGCCGGAGACCCCATCGCGACCCAGTACTTC.

The chain is built from TRBV7-9 and TRBJ2-1, with D possibly TRBD2 on 6 matching bases. V lost 1 base and J lost 6, with 16 bases in between. The CDR3 covers 16 residues. Germline assignment: CDR1 SEHNR and CDR2 FQNEAQ (reference sequence). The CDR3 DNA follows: TGTGCCAGCAGCTTAGAAGCAAGCGGGTGGGGCAATGAGCAGTTCTTC. Residues: CASSLEASGWGNEQFF.